These 9 T cell receptor beta chains share one sample of origin, sequenced in a study of blood T cell repertoires in COVID-19. Some clones are missing from TCRdb's copy, which holds only in-frame ones; the method was immunoSEQ multiplex PCR. The sample carries more than 300,000 clones, 80% to 90% recorded once. The sample comprised peripheral blood. These receptors were obtained from a woman in her twenties or thirties with COVID-19, enrolled during active disease.

The rearrangement uses TRBV4-3 and TRBJ2-1; TRBD2 matches 14 bases. V shed 1 base and J 8 bases; nucleotides not matched to a gene: 16. CDR1 LGHNA and CDR2 YSLEER come from the germline V gene. This CDR3 has 20 amino acids. The CDR3 region is CASSQVFRGQGLAGVDEQFF. The DNA for the CDR3 is TGCGCCAGCAGCCAAGTATTTAGGGGGCAGGGACTAGCGGGAGTCGATGAGCAGTTCTTC.

The genes are TRBV28 and TRBJ1-2; 11 bases are shared with TRBD1. Trimming at V came to 6 bases and at J to 0 bases, leaving 9 bases not matched to a gene. This CDR3 has 17 amino acids. The germline gives CDR1 MDHEN, CDR2 SYDVKM. CDR3 in amino acids: CASRRDRGFLANYGYTF. The CDR3 nucleotides read TGTGCCAGCAGAAGGGACAGGGGGTTTTTAGCTAACTATGGCTACACCTTC.

This clone has more than one count but fewer than ten. The chain employs TRBV9 and TRBJ2-2, with D unresolved. The CDR3 is 12 residues long. V was cut by 3 bases and J by 6 bases, with 6 bases left in between. Germline CDR1 SGDLS, CDR2 YYNGEE. CDR3 nucleotide sequence: TGTGCCAGCAGCGCCAGTTCCGGGGAGCTGTTTTTT. Translated, it gives CASSASSGELFF.

This clone was detected once. V usage is TRBV30 and J usage is TRBJ2-1, with D uncertain. V was shortened by 3 bases and J by 0 bases, with 9 bases between the two germline ends. This CDR3 comprises 14 residues. Germline V gene data show CDR1 as GTSNPN and CDR2 as SVGIG (reference sequence). The CDR3 region is CAWSDSSSYNEQFF. The DNA of the CDR3 is TGTGCCTGGAGCGACTCGAGCTCCTACAATGAGCAGTTCTTC.

This chain joins TRBV27 and TRBJ1-2; D may be TRBD1 (6 bases). The germline CDR1 and CDR2 sequences are MNHEY and SMNVEV (reference sequence). CDR3 length: 12 residues. V was trimmed by 5 bases and J by 8 bases, leaving 12 bases between them. The DNA of the CDR3 is TGTGCCAGCAGTGGACACAGGGAGGGCTACACCTTC. It encodes CASSGHREGYTF.

The chain recombines TRBV29-1 with TRBJ1-2; no clear D gene. This CDR3 region has 12 residues. The germline CDR1 and CDR2 sequences are SQVTM and ANQGSEA. The V end was cut by 6 bases, the J end by 4 bases, with 12 bases between. The CDR3, as DNA: TGCAGCGTGGAAATTTCTAGCTATGGCTACACCTTC. It is translated as CSVEISSYGYTF.

The chain is built from TRBV15 and TRBJ1-1; weak D call: TRBD1 (6 bases). Deletions cut 1 base from V and 5 bases from J, with 11 bases between. This CDR3 is 14 amino acids long. CDR1 LNHNV and CDR2 YYDKDF come from the germline V gene (reference sequence). The CDR3 DNA is TGTGCCACCAGCAGAGTTGAGGGGGGGACTGAAGCTTTCTTT. This sequence encodes CATSRVEGGTEAFF.

This rearrangement joins TRBV5-6 to TRBJ2-7; 10 bases fit TRBD2. The ends lost 0 bases at V and 0 bases at J; junction bases unmatched: 3. CDR3 length equals 16 residues. Germline loops: CDR1 SGHDT, CDR2 YYEEEE. The CDR3 sequence is CASSLGLAGPSYEQYF. The CDR3 DNA is TGTGCCAGCAGCTTGGGACTAGCGGGCCCCTCCTACGAGCAGTACTTC.

The chain has TRBV4-3 and TRBJ2-7, with TRBD1 matching over 12 bases. CDR3 length: 16 residues. Germline V gene sequence: CDR1 LGHNA, CDR2 YSLEER. The V gene end was trimmed by 3 bases and the J gene end by 5 bases; junction bases not matched to a gene: 8. The DNA of the CDR3 is TGCGCCAGCAGCCAGAAGGGCGGGACAGGGGGCGACGAGCAGTACTTC. Protein: CASSQKGGTGGDEQYF.